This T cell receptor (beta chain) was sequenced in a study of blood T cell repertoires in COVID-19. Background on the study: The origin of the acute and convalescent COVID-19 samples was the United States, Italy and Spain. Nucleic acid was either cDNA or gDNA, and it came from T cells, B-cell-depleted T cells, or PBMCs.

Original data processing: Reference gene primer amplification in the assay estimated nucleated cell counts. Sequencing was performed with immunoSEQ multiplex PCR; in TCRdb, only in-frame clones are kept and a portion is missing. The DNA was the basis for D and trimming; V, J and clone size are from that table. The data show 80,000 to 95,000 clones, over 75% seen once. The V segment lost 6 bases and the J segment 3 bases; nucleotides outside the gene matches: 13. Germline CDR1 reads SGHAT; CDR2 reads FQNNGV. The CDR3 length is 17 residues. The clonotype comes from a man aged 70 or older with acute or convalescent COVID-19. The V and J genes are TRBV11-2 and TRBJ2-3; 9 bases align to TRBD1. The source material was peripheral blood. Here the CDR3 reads CASSQGQGVAVTDTQYF. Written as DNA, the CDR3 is TGTGCCAGCAGTCAGGGACAGGGAGTAGCGGTTACAGATACGCAGTATTTT.